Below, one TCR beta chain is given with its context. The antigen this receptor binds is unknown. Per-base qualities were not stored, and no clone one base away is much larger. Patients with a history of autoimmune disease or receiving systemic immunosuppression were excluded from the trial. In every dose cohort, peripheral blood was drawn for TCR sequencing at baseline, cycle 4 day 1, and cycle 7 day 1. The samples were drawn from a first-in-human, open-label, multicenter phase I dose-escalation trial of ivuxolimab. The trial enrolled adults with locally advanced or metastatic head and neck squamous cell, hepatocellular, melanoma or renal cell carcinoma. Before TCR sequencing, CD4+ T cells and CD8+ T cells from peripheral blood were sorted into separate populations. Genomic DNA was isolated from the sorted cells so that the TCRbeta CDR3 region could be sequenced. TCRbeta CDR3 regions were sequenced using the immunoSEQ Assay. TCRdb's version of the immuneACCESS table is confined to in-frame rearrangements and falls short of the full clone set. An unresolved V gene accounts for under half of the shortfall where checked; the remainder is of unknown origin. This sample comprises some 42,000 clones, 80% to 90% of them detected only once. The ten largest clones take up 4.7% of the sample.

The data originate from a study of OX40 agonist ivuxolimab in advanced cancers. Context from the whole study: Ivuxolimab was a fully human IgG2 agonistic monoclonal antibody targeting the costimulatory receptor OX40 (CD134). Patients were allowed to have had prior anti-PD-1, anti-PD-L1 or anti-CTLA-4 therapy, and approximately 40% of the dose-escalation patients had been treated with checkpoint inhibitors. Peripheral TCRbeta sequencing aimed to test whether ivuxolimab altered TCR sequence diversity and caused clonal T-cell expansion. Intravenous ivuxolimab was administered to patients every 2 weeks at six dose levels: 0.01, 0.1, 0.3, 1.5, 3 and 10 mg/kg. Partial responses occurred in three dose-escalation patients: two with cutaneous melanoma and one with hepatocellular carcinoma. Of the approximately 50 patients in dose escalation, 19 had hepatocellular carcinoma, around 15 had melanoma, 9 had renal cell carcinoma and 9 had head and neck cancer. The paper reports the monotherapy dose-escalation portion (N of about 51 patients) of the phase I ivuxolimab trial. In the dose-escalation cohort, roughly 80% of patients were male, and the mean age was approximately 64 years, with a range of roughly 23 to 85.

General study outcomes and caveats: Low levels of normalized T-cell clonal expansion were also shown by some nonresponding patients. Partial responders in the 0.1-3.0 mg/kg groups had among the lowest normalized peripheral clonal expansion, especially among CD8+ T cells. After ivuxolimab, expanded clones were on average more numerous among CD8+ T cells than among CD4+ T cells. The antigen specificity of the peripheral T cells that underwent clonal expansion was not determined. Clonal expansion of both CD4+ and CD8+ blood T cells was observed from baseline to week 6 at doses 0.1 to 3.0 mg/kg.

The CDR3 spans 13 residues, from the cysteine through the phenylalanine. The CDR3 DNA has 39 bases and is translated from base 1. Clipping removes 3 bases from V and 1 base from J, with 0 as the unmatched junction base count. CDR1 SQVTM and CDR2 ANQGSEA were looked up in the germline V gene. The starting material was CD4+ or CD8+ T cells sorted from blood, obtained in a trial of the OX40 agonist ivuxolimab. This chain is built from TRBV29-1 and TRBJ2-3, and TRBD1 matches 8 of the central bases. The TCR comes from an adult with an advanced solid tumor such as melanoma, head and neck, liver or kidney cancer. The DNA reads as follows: TGCAGCGTTGAGACAGGGGGCACAGATACGCAGTATTTT. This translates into CSVETGGTDTQYF.